This is a list of T cell receptor beta chains from one sample in a study of blood T cell repertoires in COVID-19. The protocol was immunoSEQ multiplex PCR, while the TCRdb copy is restricted to in-frame clones and leaves out a portion. Of 130,000 to 150,000 clones in the sample, about 80% were seen once. Sequenced: PBMCs or T cells enriched from blood (not recorded which). These receptors originate from a man aged 45-65 years who had recovered from COVID-19. The CDR3 runs from the conserved cysteine through the conserved F or W. A D gene is named only where the DNA matches it firmly. Clone size is shown for a subset of rows, as once, few, many or a class of expanded clone.

. TRBJ1-1 TRBD1 TRBV11-2 TGTGCCAGCAGCTTGACCAGACAGGGGGCAGCTTTCTTT CASSLTRQGAAFF
once TRBJ1-1 TRBD1 TRBV11-3 TGTGCCAGCAGCTTAAATGAGGGGGCGCAGGAAGCTTTCTTT CASSLNEGAQEAFF
once TRBJ2-7 TRBD2 TRBV3-1/TRBV3-2 TGTGCCAGCAGCCAAGTGGGAGCGGGGGGGTCCTACGAGCAGTACTTC CASSQVGAGGSYEQYF
. TRBJ2-1 . TRBV7-9 TGTGCCAGCGACTTACAGGAGATTATGGAGTTCTTC CASDLQEIMEFF
few TRBJ2-7 TRBD1 TRBV6-5 TGTGCCAGCAGCGGTATAGGGGACAGCTCCTACGAGCAGTACTTC CASSGIGDSSYEQYF
. TRBJ1-1 . TRBV6-4 TGTGCCAGCAGTGCGGCAGGGAACACTGAAGCTTTCTTT CASSAAGNTEAFF
. TRBJ1-2 TRBD1 TRBV19 TGTGCCAGTAGTTCACGACAGGGCCACGGCTACACCTTC CASSSRQGHGYTF
. TRBJ1-5 . TRBV7-9 TGTGCCAGCAGCCTCGGGGACACGGGCCGCAATCAGCCCCAGCATTTT CASSLGDTGRNQPQHF
. TRBJ1-5 TRBD1 TRBV6-5 TGTGCCAGCAGTTACAGTCAGGGGGCGCAGCAGCCCCAGCATTTT CASSYSQGAQQPQHF
. TRBJ1-2 . TRBV3-1/TRBV3-2 TGTGCCAGCAGCCAAGCGCAGGGGATTGGGTATGGCTACACCTTC CASSQAQGIGYGYTF
. TRBJ2-1 . TRBV20-1 TGCAGTGCTAGTTCTTTTGGGGGGGCCACCTACAATGAGCAGTTCTTC CSASSFGGATYNEQFF
. TRBJ1-2 . TRBV7-9 TGTGCCAGCAGCTTCGCGAACACCGGGCCGGGGGATGGCTACACCTTC CASSFANTGPGDGYTF
once TRBJ2-1 TRBD2 TRBV10-1 TGCGCCAGCAGTGAGGGTAGCGGGGGGACCTCCTACAATGAGCAGTTCTTC CASSEGSGGTSYNEQFF
. TRBJ2-7 TRBD2 TRBV12-5 TGTGCTAGTGGTTTGACGACTAGCGGGGGGGCCTACGAGCAGTACTTC CASGLTTSGGAYEQYF
. TRBJ1-4 TRBD1 TRBV19 TGTGCCAGTAGTATGGGACAGGGAATAAGAGGTGAAAAACTGTTTTTT CASSMGQGIRGEKLFF
. TRBJ1-1 . TRBV30 TGTGCCGGGACGGGGAACACTGAAGCTTTCTTT CAGTGNTEAFF
. TRBJ2-3 TRBD2 TRBV9 TGTGCCAGCAGCGCTACTTCTAGCGGGGGGCTTCGCACAGATACGCAGTATTTT CASSATSSGGLRTDTQYF